This entry describes one T cell receptor beta chain. Its antigen is still unknown. CDR1 and CDR2 from the germline V gene are SGHRS and YFSETQ. The J segment lost 5 bases and the V segment lost 4 bases, leaving 3 bases of the junction unmatched. The CDR3 totals 14 residues. This sample was included in a study of beta chain features in type 1 diabetes. General study findings and limits: VDJ junctions in type 1 diabetes patients carried more deletions and fewer insertions. TCRB CDR3s from Type 1 diabetes patients were moderately but significantly shorter in all four CD4+ subsets.

Expressed TCRB transcripts were sequenced, since all the RNA that had been isolated was reverse transcribed. Naive, central memory and regulatory T cell samples produced a mean of approximately 3.6 million reads. Here immunoSEQ multiplex PCR was the method, and the copy in TCRdb shows in-frame clones only, minus some. The table has over 650,000 clones, over 12% seen once. V gene TRBV5-1 combines with J gene TRBJ2-2; 9 positions match TRBD1. The sample was naive CD4+ T cells from blood. This clonotype was sampled from a man younger than 35 with type 1 diabetes. The CDR3 reads CASSQGQGTGELFF. The CDR3 coding sequence is TGCGCCAGCAGCCAAGGACAGGGGACCGGGGAGCTGTTTTTT.